This T cell receptor (beta chain) was found in a study of response to subunit inactivated influenza vaccine. Findings and caveats of the study: Authors suggested seasonal influenza vaccinations each recruit few new T cells.

TCRdb reprocessed the RT-PCR reads with MiXCR, giving one entry per CDR3 protein. The sample includes 650,000 to 800,000 distinct CDR3 sequences, around a sixth of them seen just once. Concerning this clonotype itself: Its antigen is undetermined.

The CDR3 sequence is 13 residues long. CDR1 is SGDLS and CDR2 is YYNGEE in the germline V gene. The ends were cut back, 0 bases at V and 6 bases at J, with 10 bases in the middle. This specimen consisted of PBMCs from blood, obtained 4 to 6 days after vaccination. The sequence derives from a man aged 50 to 60 who received an inactivated influenza vaccine. This chain joins TRBV9 and TRBJ2-7; perhaps TRBD2 as D (6 bases). CDR3 nucleotide sequence: TGTGCCAGCAGCGTAGCCCCGCGGGGCGAGCAGTACTTC. Translated, it gives CASSVAPRGEQYF.